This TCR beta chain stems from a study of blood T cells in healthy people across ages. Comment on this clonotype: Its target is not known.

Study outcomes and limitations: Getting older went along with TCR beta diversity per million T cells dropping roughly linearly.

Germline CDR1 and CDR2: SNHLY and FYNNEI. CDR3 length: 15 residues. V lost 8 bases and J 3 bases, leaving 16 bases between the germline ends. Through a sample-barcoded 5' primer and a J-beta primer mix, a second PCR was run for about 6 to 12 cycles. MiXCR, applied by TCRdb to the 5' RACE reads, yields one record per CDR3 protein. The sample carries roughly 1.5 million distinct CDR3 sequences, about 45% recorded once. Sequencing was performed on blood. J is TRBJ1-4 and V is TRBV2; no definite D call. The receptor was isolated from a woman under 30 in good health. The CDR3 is CASSTLLGSNEKLFF. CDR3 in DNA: TGTGCCAGCTCGACGCTCCTAGGGTCTAATGAAAAACTGTTTTTT.